Following are 9 T cell receptor beta chains from one sample sequenced in a study of post-analysis software for immune sequencing data. The study, taken as a whole, reports: Among 5 or 6 TRBV segments more frequent in patients than controls were TRBV5-6, TRBV5-1 and TRBV20-1.

Antigens of these TCRs are unknown. Built from TCR beta cDNA, the libraries had unique molecular identifiers in them. TCRdb called the PCR reads again in MiXCR, with one record for every CDR3 protein. The data hold more than 450,000 distinct CDR3 sequences, with roughly 34% observed a single time. The material sequenced was blood. All receptors come from a girl younger than 18 with multiple sclerosis.

This clonotype has more than one count but fewer than ten. This chain connects TRBV5-6 to TRBJ1-5; TRBD1 aligns across 8 bases. With 4 bases clipped from V and 2 bases from J, the junction kept 8 bases outside the gene matches. This CDR3 comprises 16 residues. Germline CDR1 is SGHDT and CDR2 is YYEEEE. In DNA, the CDR3 is TGTGCCAGCAGCCCCTCGGACAGGGATGGCAATCAGCCCCAGCATTTT. Translating gives CASSPSDRDGNQPQHF. The variable domain in full, completed from reference TRBV5-6 and TRBJ1-5, reads DAGVTQSPTHLIKTRGQQVTLRCSPKSGHDTVSWYQQALGQGPQFIFQYYEEEERQRGNFPDRFSGHQFPNYSSELNVNALLLGDSALYLCASSPSDRDGNQPQHFGDGTRLSIL.

This clonotype was observed at least ten times. V gene TRBV29-1 combines with J gene TRBJ1-2, with a weak D call TRBD1 (6 bases). Germline V gene lookup returns CDR1 SQVTM and CDR2 ANQGSEA. The CDR3 runs to 11 residues. V shed 6 bases and J shed 3 bases, with 8 bases lying between them. CDR3 region: CSVDSDYGYTF. The CDR3, as DNA: TGCAGCGTGGACAGCGACTATGGCTACACCTTC.

In its sample, this clonotype was seen a few times. The chain is built from TRBV12-3 or TRBV12-4 and TRBJ1-2, with 7 bases lining up with TRBD1. J lost 6 bases, V lost 7 bases, and 14 bases had no gene match. This CDR3 contains 15 residues. The CDR3 sequence is CASTTPIDRVDGYTF. CDR3 in DNA: TGTGCCAGCACCACGCCGATTGACAGGGTAGATGGCTACACCTTC.

This clonotype was seen only a few times. This chain joins TRBV9 and TRBJ2-4; no clear D. V gave up 2 bases and J gave up 6 bases, with 18 bases separating them. CDR1 and CDR2 from the germline V gene are SGDLS and YYNGEE. The CDR3 covers 16 residues. The CDR3 region is CASSVNWAQSGNIQYF. CDR3 bases: TGTGCCAGCAGCGTGAATTGGGCTCAATCGGGAAACATTCAGTACTTC.

This sequence joins TRBV2 and TRBJ2-1; weak D call: TRBD2 (5 bases). The assigned J gene may be wrong: the sequence end matches TRBJ2-7 better. The CDR3 runs 16 residues. Looked up from germline, CDR1 is SNHLY and CDR2 is FYNNEI. CDR3 DNA: TGTGCCAGCAGTGTGTCGGGGATGAGCTCCTACAATGAGCAGTACTTC. Its translation is CASSVSGMSSYNEQYF.

The chain carries TRBV5-1 and TRBJ1-1, with TRBD1 as a possible D gene (6 bases). V lost 5 bases to trimming and J lost 0 bases, with 8 bases between them. The CDR3 contains 13 residues. Germline values: CDR1 SGHRS, CDR2 YFSETQ. CDR3 in DNA: TGCGCCAGCAGGGACAGCTTGAACACTGAAGCTTTCTTT. Protein product: CASRDSLNTEAFF. The whole variable domain, remainder taken from reference TRBV5-1 and TRBJ1-1, is KAGVTQTPRYLIKTRGQQVTLSCSPISGHRSVSWYQQTPGQGLQFLFEYFSETQRNKGNFPGRFSGRQFSNSRSEMNVSTLELGDSALYLCASRDSLNTEAFFGQGTRLTVV.

The chain is built from TRBV10-3 and TRBJ1-6; 12 positions match TRBD1. CDR3 length: 18 amino acids. Germline V CDR1 and CDR2: ENHRY, SYGVKD. Germline trimming cut 6 bases from V and 8 bases from J; bases unmatched to any gene: 14. The CDR3, as DNA: TGTGCCATCAGGTCCGGGACAGGGGGCCCGGGCGGGGATTCACCCCTCCACTTT. Translation: CAIRSGTGGPGGDSPLHF.

This clonotype has only a few counts. The chain is built from TRBV6-5 and TRBJ2-5, with a tentative D call TRBD2 (5 bases). V was cut by 0 bases and J by 4 bases, with 9 bases left in between. CDR3 size: 14 residues. CDR1 is MNHEY and CDR2 is SVGAGI in the germline V gene. The CDR3 DNA follows: TGTGCCAGCAGTTACTCACGGGGAGCAGAGACCCAGTACTTC. This translates into CASSYSRGAETQYF.

The chain couples TRBV20-1 to TRBJ2-1; TRBD1 aligns across 11 bases. Germline CDR1 is DFQATT and CDR2 is SNEGSKA (reference sequence). This CDR3 is 14 amino acids long. Trimming took 6 bases from V and 9 from J; bases not matched to a gene: 10. The CDR3 region has the DNA TGCAGTGCGGACCGGGACAGGGGGATAGGTGAGCAGTTCTTC. As protein: CSADRDRGIGEQFF.